The T cell receptor beta chain described here comes from a study of shared clonotypes between healthy human individuals. The CDR3 spans 13 residues. Germline V gives CDR1 ENHRY, CDR2 SYGVKD. Losses at the gene ends were 6 bases for V and 2 bases for J; bases not matched to a gene: 3. Per the study methods: Junction-only immunoSEQ data arrived without quality scores, meaning filtering differed. Some clones are missing from TCRdb's copy, which holds only in-frame ones; the method was immunoSEQ multiplex PCR. That table is the source of V, J and clone size, and D and trimming were worked out from the DNA. Of a few million clones listed, 93% were seen once; the top ten hold 0.35% to 0.5%.

The sequencing input was naive CD4+ T cells from PBMCs. Subset described: CD45RA+ positively selected. The rearrangement joins TRBV10-3 to TRBJ1-1; 7 bases align to TRBD1. This receptor was identified in a man younger than 35 in good health. Some clones in this sample may be carry-over from other donors' samples. The DNA of the CDR3 is TGTGCCATCAGGGGGGACAGCAACACTGAAGCTTTCTTT. Translating gives CAIRGDSNTEAFF.